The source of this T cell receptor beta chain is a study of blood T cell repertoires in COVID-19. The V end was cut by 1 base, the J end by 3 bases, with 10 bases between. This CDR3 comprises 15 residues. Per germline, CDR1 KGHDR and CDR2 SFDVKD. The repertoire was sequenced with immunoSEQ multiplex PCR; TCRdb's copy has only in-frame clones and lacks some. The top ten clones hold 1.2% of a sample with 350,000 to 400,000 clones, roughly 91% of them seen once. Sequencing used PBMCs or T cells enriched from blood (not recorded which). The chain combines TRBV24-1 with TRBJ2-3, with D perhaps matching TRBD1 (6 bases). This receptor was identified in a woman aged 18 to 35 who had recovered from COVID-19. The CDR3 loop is CATSDFGRGTDTQYF. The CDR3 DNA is TGTGCCACCAGTGATTTCGGCAGGGGAACAGATACGCAGTATTTT.